Sequencing of this T cell receptor (beta chain) was carried out in a study of HIV-infected patients and healthy controls. Study overall: Viral load fell to undetectable in about 70% of the 16 patients by the second blood draw. Study-wide results and caveats: In HIV-infected patients, the apparent post-therapy Gini index recovery did not replicate in size-matched data.

About this clonotype itself: Its matching antigen is unknown.

Roughly three months, about 14 weeks, into antiretroviral therapy, follow-up blood was collected. Whole blood was used without fractionation, so all unsorted peripheral T cells were included. Exclusions covered tumors, febrile or AIDS-related illness, and hepatitis B or C coinfection. Alpha and beta constant-region primers primed reverse transcription of approximately 500 ng RNA. Using multiplexing indices, alpha and beta chain libraries were generated apart by chain-specific third strand synthesis. TCRdb re-called the 5' RACE reads through MiXCR, storing one row per CDR3 protein. Here the sample spans 6,400 or so distinct CDR3 sequences, over 9.5% being singletons. The sequence derives from an adult with HIV infection. Sequences were derived from blood, sampled during antiretroviral therapy.

CDR3 coding DNA: TGTGCCAGCAGTCCAGGGGGCCCTGGAAACACCATATATTTT. Its translation is CASSPGGPGNTIYF. V gene TRBV12-3 or TRBV12-4 combines with J gene TRBJ1-3; 8 positions match TRBD1. The CDR3 consists of 14 residues. J gave up 2 bases and V 5 bases, and 2 bases lay outside the gene matches.